This TCR beta chain derives from a study of glioma-infiltrating T cells after dendritic cell vaccination. On the study more broadly: Patients received three intradermal dendritic cell vaccine injections at biweekly intervals. Study conclusions and caveats: No direct clonality-survival link was found; a diverse polyclonal response may matter.

With regard to this clone: What it binds is not known.

The PCR used 60 V beta and 13 J beta primers. The method was immunoSEQ multiplex PCR; TCRdb's version includes in-frame clones alone and lacks a portion of them. The sample consists of tens of thousands of clones, approximately 85% of them appearing once. The sample in question was blood, obtained before dendritic cell vaccination. The receptor comes from a human donor with glioblastoma.

CDR3 amino acids: CASSPGTSGAPGADTQYF. CDR3 coding DNA: TGTGCCAGCAGCCCGGGGACTAGCGGGGCCCCGGGGGCAGATACGCAGTATTTT. The rearrangement joins TRBV7-9 to TRBJ2-3; TRBD2 matches at 13 bases. CDR3 length equals 18 residues. The germline gives CDR1 SEHNR, CDR2 FQNEAQ (reference sequence). The J segment lost 4 bases and the V segment lost 5 bases, leaving 12 bases of the junction unmatched.